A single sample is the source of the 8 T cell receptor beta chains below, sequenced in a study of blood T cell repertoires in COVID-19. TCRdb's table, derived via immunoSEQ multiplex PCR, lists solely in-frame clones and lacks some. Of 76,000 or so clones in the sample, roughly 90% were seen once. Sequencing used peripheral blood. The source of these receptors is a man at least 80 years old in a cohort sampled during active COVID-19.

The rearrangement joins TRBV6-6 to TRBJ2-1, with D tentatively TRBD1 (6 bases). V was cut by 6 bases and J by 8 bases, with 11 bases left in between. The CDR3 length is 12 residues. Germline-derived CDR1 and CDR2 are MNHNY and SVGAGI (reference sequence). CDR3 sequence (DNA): TGTGCCAGCAGCAGGGGTAGCGATGAGCAGTTCTTC. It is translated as CASSRGSDEQFF.

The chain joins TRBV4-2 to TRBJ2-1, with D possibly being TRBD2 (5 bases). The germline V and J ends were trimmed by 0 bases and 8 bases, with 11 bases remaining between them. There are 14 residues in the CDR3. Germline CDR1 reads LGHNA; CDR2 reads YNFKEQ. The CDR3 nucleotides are TGTGCCAGCAGCCAAGAAAGCCTCGGGGATGAGCAGTTCTTC. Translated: CASSQESLGDEQFF.

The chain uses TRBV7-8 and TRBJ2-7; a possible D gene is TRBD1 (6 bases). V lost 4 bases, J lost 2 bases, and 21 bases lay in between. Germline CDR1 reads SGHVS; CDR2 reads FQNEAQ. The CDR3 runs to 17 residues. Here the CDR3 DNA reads TGTGCCAGCAGCTCGTTTCCATTCCGGGACACTACCTACGAGCAGTACTTC. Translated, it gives CASSSFPFRDTTYEQYF.

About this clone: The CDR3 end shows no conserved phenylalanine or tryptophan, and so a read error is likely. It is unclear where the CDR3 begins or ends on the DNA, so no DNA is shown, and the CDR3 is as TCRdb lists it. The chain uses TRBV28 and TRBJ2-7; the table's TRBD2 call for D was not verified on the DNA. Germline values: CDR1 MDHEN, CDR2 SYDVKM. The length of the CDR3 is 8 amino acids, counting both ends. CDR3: CASTLRPI.

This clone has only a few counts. The CDR3 spells CASIGGNSPLHF. Here the CDR3 DNA reads TGTGCCAGCATAGGGGGCAATTCACCCCTCCACTTT. This sequence joins TRBV25-1 and TRBJ1-6, with 7 bases identical to TRBD1. The CDR3 covers 12 residues. V dropped 7 bases and J dropped 7; count of bases not matched to a gene: 1. Per germline, CDR1 MGHDK and CDR2 SYGVNS.

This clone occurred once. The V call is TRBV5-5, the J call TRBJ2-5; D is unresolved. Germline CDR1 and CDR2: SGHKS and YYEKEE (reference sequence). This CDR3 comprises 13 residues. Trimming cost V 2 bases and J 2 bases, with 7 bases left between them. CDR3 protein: CASSFFSQETQYF. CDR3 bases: TGTGCCAGCAGCTTTTTCTCTCAAGAGACCCAGTACTTC.

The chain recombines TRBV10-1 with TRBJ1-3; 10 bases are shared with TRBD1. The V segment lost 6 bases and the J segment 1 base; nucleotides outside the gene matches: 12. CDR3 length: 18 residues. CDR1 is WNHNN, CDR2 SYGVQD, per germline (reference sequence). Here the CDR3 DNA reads TGCGCCAGCAGGTCGGGACAGGGGCCCCCGAATTCTGGAAACACCATATATTTT. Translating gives CASRSGQGPPNSGNTIYF.

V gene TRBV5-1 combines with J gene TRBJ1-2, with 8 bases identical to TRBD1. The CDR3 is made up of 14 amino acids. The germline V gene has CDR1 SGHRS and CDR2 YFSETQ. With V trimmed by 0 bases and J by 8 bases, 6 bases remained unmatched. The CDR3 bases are TGCGCCAGCAGCTTGGAGACAGGGGTTTTGGGCTACACCTTC. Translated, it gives CASSLETGVLGYTF.